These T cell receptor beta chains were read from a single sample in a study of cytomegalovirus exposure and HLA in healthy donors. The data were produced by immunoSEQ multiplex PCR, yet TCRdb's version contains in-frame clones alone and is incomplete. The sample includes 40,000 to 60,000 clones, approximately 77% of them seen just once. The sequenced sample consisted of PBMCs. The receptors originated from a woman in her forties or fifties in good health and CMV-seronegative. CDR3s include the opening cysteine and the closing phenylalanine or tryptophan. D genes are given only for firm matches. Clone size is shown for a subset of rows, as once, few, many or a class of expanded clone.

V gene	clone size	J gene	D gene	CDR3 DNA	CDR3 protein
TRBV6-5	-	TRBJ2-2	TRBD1	TGTGCCAGCAGTTTAGGGGGCGCGGGCGGGGAGCTGTTTTTT	CASSLGGAGGELFF
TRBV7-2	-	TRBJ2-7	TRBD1	TGTGCCAGCAGCCTCGGGACAGTAAGCTACGAGCAGTACTTC	CASSLGTVSYEQYF
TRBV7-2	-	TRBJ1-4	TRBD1	TGTGCCAGCAGCCCGGGGGGGGGACAGGGGGGCGAAAAACTGTTTTTT	CASSPGGGQGGEKLFF
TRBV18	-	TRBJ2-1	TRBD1	TGTGCCAGCTCACCCCGCCCACAGGGGGCTCTTGGGAATGAGCAGTTCTTC	CASSPRPQGALGNEQFF
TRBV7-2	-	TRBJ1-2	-	TGTGCCAGCAGCAAACAGGGTGCTGGCTACACCTTC	CASSKQGAGYTF
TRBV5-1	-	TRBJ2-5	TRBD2	TGCGCCAGCAGCTTTAGCCTAGCGGGGCCAGGAGAGACCCAGTACTTC	CASSFSLAGPGETQYF
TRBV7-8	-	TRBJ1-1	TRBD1	TGTGCCAGCAGCCTCCGGGACAGGGACACTGAAGCTTTCTTT	CASSLRDRDTEAFF
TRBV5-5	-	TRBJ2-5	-	TGTGCCAGCAGCTTGGCCGGGACTCCAGAGACCCAGTACTTC	CASSLAGTPETQYF
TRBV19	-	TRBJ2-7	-	TGTGCCAGTAGTGGGCAGGACTCCTACGAGCAGTACTTC	CASSGQDSYEQYF
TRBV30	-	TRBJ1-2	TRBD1	TGTGCCTGGAGTGTTCGAAGGACAGGGGGCGGCTACACCTTC	CAWSVRRTGGGYTF
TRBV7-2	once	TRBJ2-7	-	TGTGCCAGCAGATACAGGGACCACGAGCAGTACTTC	CASRYRDHEQYF
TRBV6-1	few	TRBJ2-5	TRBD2	TGTGCCAGCAGTCGAACTTCAGCGGGGGGCGAGACCCAGTACTTC	CASSRTSAGGETQYF
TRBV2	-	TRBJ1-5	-	TGTGCCAGCAGTGCCGGGGGGGATCAGCCCCAGCATTTT	CASSAGGDQPQHF
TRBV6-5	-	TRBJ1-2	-	TGTGCCAGCTTCCCAAGCAGGGAGGGCCGCTATGGCTACACCTTC	CASFPSREGRYGYTF
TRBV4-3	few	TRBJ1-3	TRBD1	TGCGCCAGCAGCCAAGCCGGGACAGGGGAAGGAAACACCATATATTTT	CASSQAGTGEGNTIYF
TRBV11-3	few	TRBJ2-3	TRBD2	TGTGCCAGCACCCAAACGCGAGCGGGGGCAGATACGCAGTATTTT	CASTQTRAGADTQYF
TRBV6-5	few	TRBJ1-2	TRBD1	TGTGCCAGGGGATCCGGGACAGGTGAGGGCTACACCTTC	CARGSGTGEGYTF
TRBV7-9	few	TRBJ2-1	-	TGTGCCGTACCGTCAGGGGAGAGCTCCTACAATGAGCAGTTCTTC	CAVPSGESSYNEQFF
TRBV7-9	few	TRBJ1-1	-	TGTTCCAGCAGTAGGGAGGTGAACACTGAAGCTTTCTTT	CSSSREVNTEAFF
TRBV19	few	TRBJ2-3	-	TGTGCCAGTAGTATTTCGAGCGGCACAGATACGCAGTATTTT	CASSISSGTDTQYF
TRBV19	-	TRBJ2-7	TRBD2	TGTGCCACGGGGGGTTACGGGAACGAGCAGTACTTC	CATGGYGNEQYF
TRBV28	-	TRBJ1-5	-	TGTGCCAGCAGTTTTGGGAGTGGCAATCAGCCCCAGCATTTT	CASSFGSGNQPQHF
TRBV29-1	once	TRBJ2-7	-	TGCAGCGTTGTGGTCGCGGGCTTCGAGCAGTACTTC	CSVVVAGFEQYF
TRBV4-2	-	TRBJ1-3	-	TGTGCCAGCAGCCAAGGGGGGTTGCGGGACTCTGGAAACACCATATATTTT	CASSQGGLRDSGNTIYF
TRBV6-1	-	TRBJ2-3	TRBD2	TGTGCCAGCAAGGCTAGCGGGGGAGGGGGAACGCAGTATTTT	CASKASGGGGTQYF
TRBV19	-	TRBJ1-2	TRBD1	TGTGCCAGTAGGCCCGCCGGCGACAGGGTGATCTCTAACTATGGCTACACCTTC	CASRPAGDRVISNYGYTF
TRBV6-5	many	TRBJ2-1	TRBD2	TGTGCCAGCACCCTAGCGGGAGGGCCAGGTGAGCAGTTCTTC	CASTLAGGPGEQFF
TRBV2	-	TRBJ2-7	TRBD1	TGTGCCTTCCGTAACCGGGACAGCACCTACGAGCAGTACTTC	CAFRNRDSTYEQYF
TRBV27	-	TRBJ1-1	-	TGTGCCAGCAGTTCCGACAGGAACACTGAAGCTTTCTTT	CASSSDRNTEAFF
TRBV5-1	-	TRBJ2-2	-	TGCGCCAGCAGGCCCGGTGGGAACACCGGGGAGCTGTTTTTT	CASRPGGNTGELFF
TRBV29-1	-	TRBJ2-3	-	TGCAGCGTTGTAGGGCAGGGTGGCACAGATACGCAGTATTTT	CSVVGQGGTDTQYF
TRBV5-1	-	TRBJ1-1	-	TGCGCCAGCAGCTTGGGGAGCGGAAGCTCTGAAGCTTTCTTT	CASSLGSGSSEAFF
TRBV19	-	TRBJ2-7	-	TGTGCCAGTAGTATGAGCACCCGCTCCTACGAGCAGTACTTC	CASSMSTRSYEQYF
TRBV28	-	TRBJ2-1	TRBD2	TGTGCCAGCAGTTCCGAGGGACTAGCGGTTTACAATGAGCAGTTCTTC	CASSSEGLAVYNEQFF
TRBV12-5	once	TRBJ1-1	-	TGTGCTAGTGCCAAGGGGGGGGAGACTGAAGCTTTCTTT	CASAKGGETEAFF
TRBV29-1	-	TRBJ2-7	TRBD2	TGCAGCGTGAAATCTAGTACTAGCGGGAGCTCCTACGAGCAGTACTTC	CSVKSSTSGSSYEQYF